One and the same sample provided the 4 T cell receptor beta chains below, sequenced in a study of T cell responses to AZD1222 COVID-19 vaccine. Generated by immunoSEQ multiplex PCR, the TCRdb table keeps only in-frame clones and is missing some. This sample has some 84,000 clones, with 80% to 90% found just once. Sequencing was performed on peripheral blood, taken on day 0 of AZD1222 vaccination. The receptors stem from an adult in good health.

The V and J genes are TRBV2 and TRBJ1-5, with D maybe TRBD1 (6 bases). Germline CDR1 is SNHLY and CDR2 is FYNNEI. The V end was cut by 7 bases, the J end by 4 bases, with 17 bases between. The CDR3 sequence is 15 residues long. The DNA for the CDR3 is TGTGCCAGCAAGCCAGGGGTTCTTCGGAATCAGCCCCAGCATTTT. Amino acids: CASKPGVLRNQPQHF.

There are a few counts of this clone. This chain uses TRBV10-3 with TRBJ1-5; no firm D call. The length of the CDR3 is 16 residues. The V and J ends lost 0 bases and 5 bases respectively, with 14 bases between them. Germline V gene lookup returns CDR1 ENHRY and CDR2 SYGVKD. The CDR3 DNA reads as TGTGCCATCAGTGAGTCGGGCGTCAGCCCGGATCAGCCCCAGCATTTT. This gives the protein CAISESGVSPDQPQHF.

This clone appeared once. CDR3 region: CASSGVRGNTGELFF. CDR3 DNA sequence: TGTGCCAGCAGTGGTGTTCGGGGCAACACCGGGGAGCTGTTTTTT. The chain joins TRBV2 to TRBJ2-2; the D call may be TRBD1 or TRBD2 (5 bases each). CDR1 and CDR2 (germline): SNHLY, FYNNEI. This CDR3 is 15 amino acids long. Trimming took off 4 bases at V and 2 bases at J, with 11 bases between the two ends.

This sequence joins TRBV4-2 and TRBJ1-5; D uncertain. Germline V gene lookup returns CDR1 LGHNA and CDR2 YNFKEQ. This CDR3 is 16 amino acids long. V shed 1 base and J shed 5 bases, with 15 bases lying between them. Written as DNA, the CDR3 is TGTGCCAGCAGCCAAGTTATCAGCCGAGGTTATCAGCCCCAGCATTTT. Its protein is CASSQVISRGYQPQHF.